The entry below gives a single TCR beta chain sequence along with its context. Profiled with immunoSEQ multiplex PCR; TCRdb holds only in-frame clones, not every one. The table shows about 220,000 clones, with around four fifths occurring only once. Per germline, CDR1 MNHNY and CDR2 SVGAGI (reference sequence). With V trimmed by 5 bases and J by 0 bases, 6 bases remained unmatched. This CDR3 spans 16 amino acids. The entry originates in a study of blood T cell repertoires in COVID-19. Study as a whole: The study drew acute and convalescent COVID-19 samples from the United States, Italy and Spain. Nucleic acid was either cDNA or gDNA, and it came from T cells, B-cell-depleted T cells, or PBMCs.

The rearrangement joins TRBV6-6 to TRBJ1-5; 8 bases line up with TRBD1. The clonotype comes from a woman between 55 and 75 years old who had recovered from COVID-19. The sequenced sample was peripheral blood. The CDR3 reads CASSPGTGISNQPQHF. The CDR3 DNA reads TGTGCCAGCAGTCCCGGGACAGGTATTAGCAATCAGCCCCAGCATTTT.